The next 23 T cell receptor beta chains were all read from a single sample in a study of CD8+ T cells in alopecia areata. RNA, once extracted, was reverse transcribed into cDNA for use as the sequencing template. The repertoire was sequenced with immunoSEQ multiplex PCR; TCRdb's copy has only in-frame clones and lacks some. Seen here are 180,000 or so clones, about 51% observed once, and the top ten hold around 10%. Described treatment: oral pan-JAK inhibitor, 5-10 mg twice daily. The sequenced sample was CD8+ T cells sorted from blood, obtained at approximately week 51, from a patient treated with tofacitinib. The receptors were gathered from a human donor with alopecia areata.

For this clone: This CDR3 is also generated by other DNA sequences in the sample. The chain combines TRBV25-1 with TRBJ1-5; no definite D call. Per germline, CDR1 MGHDK and CDR2 SYGVNS. CDR3 size: 14 residues. V dropped 3 bases and J dropped 1 base, with 7 bases sitting between them. The CDR3 DNA reads as TGTGCCAGCAGTGACGTAAGCAGCAATCAGCCCCAGCATTTT. This translates into CASSDVSSNQPQHF.

This clone appeared a few times. The rearrangement joins TRBV5-1 to TRBJ2-5; D is possibly TRBD1 (5 bases). The germline V and J ends were trimmed by 1 base and 5 bases, with 6 bases remaining between them. CDR1 SGHRS and CDR2 YFSETQ come from the germline V gene. This CDR3 spans 12 amino acids. This chain's CDR3 is CASSLPGETQYF. The CDR3, as DNA: TGCGCCAGCAGCTTGCCAGGGGAGACCCAGTACTTC.

V and J are TRBV9 and TRBJ2-7, with 11 nucleotides matching TRBD2. CDR1 SGDLS and CDR2 YYNGEE come from the germline V gene. V lost 3 bases and J lost 4; bases outside the gene matches: 3. The CDR3 totals 14 residues. CDR3 amino acids: CASSAGLAVYEQYF. CDR3 in DNA: TGTGCCAGCAGCGCGGGACTAGCGGTATACGAGCAGTACTTC. Using reference TRBV9 and TRBJ2-7 for the parts outside the CDR3, the full variable domain is DSGVTQTPKHLITATGQRVTLRCSPRSGDLSVYWYQQSLDQGLQFLIQYYNGEERAKGNILERFSAQQFPDLHSELNLSSLELGDSALYFCASSAGLAVYEQYFGPGTRLTVT.

The chain links TRBV6-6 to TRBJ2-5, with D perhaps TRBD1 or TRBD2 (5 bases each). The V end lost 3 bases, the J end lost 3 bases, and 8 bases lay between the germline ends. This CDR3 comprises 13 residues. Per germline, CDR1 MNHNY and CDR2 SVGAGI (reference sequence). The CDR3 region is CASSYVGEETQYF. Written as DNA, the CDR3 is TGTGCCAGCAGTTATGTGGGGGAAGAGACCCAGTACTTC.

In its sample, this clone was seen once. The chain couples TRBV5-1 to TRBJ2-3; the D is unclear. Germline CDR1 is SGHRS and CDR2 is YFSETQ. V was trimmed by 5 bases and J by 0 bases, leaving 7 bases between them. This CDR3 is 13 amino acids long. CDR3 coding DNA: TGCGCCAGCAGACCGACCAGCACAGATACGCAGTATTTT. This translates into CASRPTSTDTQYF.

The rearrangement uses TRBV7-6 and TRBJ2-5; 7 bases are a match to TRBD2. V lost 5 bases and J lost 5; bases outside the gene matches: 17. This CDR3 has 17 amino acids. CDR1 and CDR2 (germline): SGHVS, FNYEAQ. The CDR3 nucleotides are TGTGCCAGCAGCCACTTCTTCGGAACCCTGGGAGGGGAGACCCAGTACTTC. It encodes CASSHFFGTLGGETQYF.

The chain combines TRBV7-3 with TRBJ2-2; no definite D call. The CDR3 is made up of 14 amino acids. CDR1 is SGHTA, CDR2 FQGTGA, per germline. Trimming removed 2 bases at V and 6 bases at J, with 10 bases between. Here the CDR3 DNA reads TGTGCCAGCAGCTTACGGGCGAGCGCCGGGGAGCTGTTTTTT. It specifies CASSLRASAGELFF.

CDR3 sequence: CASSLSTTYEQYF. The CDR3 nucleotides read TGTGCCAGCAGCTTGTCTACTACCTACGAGCAGTACTTC. The chain combines TRBV5-6 with TRBJ2-7, with D uncertain. The V end lost 1 base, the J end lost 2 bases, and 7 bases lay between the germline ends. Germline-derived CDR1 and CDR2 are SGHDT and YYEEEE. The CDR3 is made up of 13 amino acids.

The V gene is TRBV27, the J gene TRBJ1-6; 8 bases fit TRBD1. In germline, CDR1 is MNHEY, CDR2 SMNVEV (reference sequence). CDR3 size: 15 residues. Germline trimming cut 5 bases from V and 7 bases from J; bases unmatched to any gene: 7. The CDR3: CASSDRDRWNSPLHF. The CDR3 region has the DNA TGTGCCAGCAGTGACCGGGACAGGTGGAATTCACCCCTCCACTTT.

The rearrangement links TRBV7-8 to TRBJ2-1; D is possibly TRBD2 (6 bases). Germline V gene sequence: CDR1 SGHVS, CDR2 FQNEAQ. CDR3 length equals 16 residues. V lost 1 base and J 9 bases, leaving 19 bases between the germline ends. Here the CDR3 reads CASSLVETSNTGEQFF. CDR3 DNA sequence: TGTGCCAGCAGCTTAGTTGAGACTAGTAACACAGGTGAGCAGTTCTTC.

This sequence joins TRBV14 and TRBJ1-2; 7 bases line up with TRBD1. J lost 5 bases, V lost 0 bases, and 6 bases had no gene match. The CDR3 is made up of 15 amino acids. From germline, CDR1 is SGHDN and CDR2 FVKESK. The CDR3 sequence: CASSQDRTGRYGYTF. CDR3 in DNA: TGTGCCAGCAGCCAAGATCGGACAGGCCGTTATGGCTACACCTTC.

The chain uses TRBV13 and TRBJ2-3; tentative D call: TRBD2 (6 bases). The CDR3 sequence is 13 residues long. In germline, CDR1 is PRHDT, CDR2 FYEKMQ (reference sequence). The germline V and J ends were trimmed by 5 bases and 2 bases, with 8 bases remaining between them. The CDR3 sequence: CASSGGNTDTQYF. In DNA form, the CDR3 reads TGTGCCAGCAGCGGGGGGAACACAGATACGCAGTATTTT.

The rearrangement links TRBV4-3 to TRBJ1-1; D unclear. The CDR3 covers 14 residues. Between the trimmed V and J ends, which lost 2 bases and 1 base, there was a span of 8 bases. Per the germline V gene, CDR1 is LGHNA and CDR2 is YSLEER. CDR3 residues: CASSQLEGNTEAFF. DNA of the CDR3: TGCGCCAGCAGCCAATTGGAGGGGAACACTGAAGCTTTCTTT.

This sequence joins TRBV10-3 and TRBJ2-6; TRBD1 matches 9 bases. Trimming cost V 7 bases and J 1 base; bases outside gene matches: 8. Germline V gene sequence: CDR1 ENHRY, CDR2 SYGVKD. The CDR3 totals 17 residues. CDR3 sequence reads: CAINPGQGVSGANVLTF. The DNA of the CDR3 is TGTGCCATCAATCCGGGACAGGGAGTTTCTGGGGCCAACGTCCTGACTTTC.

The V and J genes are TRBV7-9 and TRBJ1-2; TRBD1 agrees at 10 bases. This CDR3 comprises 16 residues. Per the germline V gene, CDR1 is SEHNR and CDR2 is FQNEAQ (reference sequence). V dropped 5 bases and J dropped 1; count of bases not matched to a gene: 7. The CDR3 DNA reads TGTGCCAGCAGCCTGGGGACAGGGGTTCTTAACTATGGCTACACCTTC. Protein product: CASSLGTGVLNYGYTF.

This sequence joins TRBV5-6 and TRBJ2-7; TRBD2 might be the D (6 bases). The CDR3 is 17 amino acids. The germline V and J ends were trimmed by 6 bases and 1 base, with 23 bases remaining between them. Germline-derived CDR1 and CDR2 are SGHDT and YYEEEE. Here the CDR3 reads CASTIGGSEGLSYEQYF. DNA of the CDR3: TGTGCCAGCACCATCGGAGGGTCGGAGGGGCTTTCCTACGAGCAGTACTTC.

This chain joins TRBV18 and TRBJ1-2; 9 bases are shared with TRBD1. The junction had 1 base not matched to a gene; V was cut back by 2 bases and J by 3 bases. There are 14 residues in the CDR3. The V gene's germline CDR1 is KGHSH and CDR2 LQKENI. CDR3 in DNA: TGTGCCAGCTCACCAAGGACAGGGGACTATGGCTACACCTTC. As protein: CASSPRTGDYGYTF.

This chain joins TRBV14 and TRBJ1-2; TRBD1 aligns across 8 bases. Germline V gives CDR1 SGHDN, CDR2 FVKESK. V gave up 4 bases and J gave up 4 bases; unmatched junction bases: 5. The CDR3 has 14 residues. CDR3 sequence (DNA): TGTGCCAGCAGCCTTGGACAGGGAATCTATGGCTACACCTTC. This codes for CASSLGQGIYGYTF.

The chain couples TRBV30 to TRBJ2-7; 10 bases match TRBD1. This CDR3 contains 14 residues. Germline V CDR1 and CDR2: GTSNPN, SVGIG (reference sequence). V trimming: 4 bases; J trimming: 6 bases; junction bases outside the gene matches: 9. CDR3 residues: CAWNSGTGEVEQYF. The CDR3, as DNA: TGTGCCTGGAACTCCGGGACAGGGGAGGTCGAGCAGTACTTC.

The chain carries TRBV30 and TRBJ1-5; D gene ambiguous. Trimming shortened V by 0 bases and J by 4 bases, and 7 bases separated the two germline ends. Germline CDR1 reads GTSNPN; CDR2 reads SVGIG (reference sequence). The CDR3 length is 13 residues. CDR3 DNA: TGTGCCTGGAGTGTAATAGAAAATCAGCCCCAGCATTTT. This encodes CAWSVIENQPQHF.

V is TRBV7-9 and J is TRBJ2-7, with 9 bases lining up with TRBD1. This CDR3 comprises 14 residues. The junction had 4 bases not matched to a gene; V was cut back by 2 bases and J by 5 bases. Germline CDR1 SEHNR, CDR2 FQNEAQ (reference sequence). The DNA of the CDR3 is TGTGCCAGCAGCTTATGGGACAGGGAACACGAGCAGTACTTC. This translates into CASSLWDREHEQYF.

As concerns this clone: An end of the junction does not agree with germline; a read error may underlie this. The J gene is TRBJ1-2, the V gene TRBV7-8; D is perhaps TRBD1 (5 bases). The CDR3 sequence is 16 residues long. The germline V gene has CDR1 SGHVS and CDR2 FQNEAQ. The CDR3 region is CVSSLDGAAPLYGYTF. In nucleotides, the CDR3 is TGTGTCAGCAGCTTAGATGGGGCCGCGCCTCTCTATGGCTACACCTTC.

The chain has TRBV4-1 and TRBJ1-2, with D unresolved. V was cut by 0 bases and J by 7 bases, with 12 bases left in between. The CDR3 consists of 14 residues. Germline V gives CDR1 MGHRA, CDR2 YSYEKL. The CDR3: CASSQDVGISGYTF. CDR3 sequence (DNA): TGCGCCAGCAGCCAAGATGTTGGCATCAGTGGCTACACCTTC.